The 9 T cell receptor beta chains listed next were all sequenced from one sample in a study of T cells after yellow fever vaccination. Using its own MiXCR run on the 5' RACE reads, TCRdb lists one record per CDR3 protein. The table has some 670,000 distinct CDR3 sequences, around an eighth seen once. The specimen comprised PBMCs, sampled on the day of the yellow fever booster vaccination. The receptor set was obtained from a young man who received the YFV17D yellow fever vaccine.

The chain employs TRBV6-2 or TRBV6-3 and TRBJ2-5; D is unresolved. Germline V gene data show CDR1 as MNHEY and CDR2 as SVGEGT. V gave up 6 bases and J gave up 1 base, with 12 bases separating them. The CDR3 loop spans 14 amino acids. In DNA form, the CDR3 reads TGTGCCAGCAGCTTAACTGTGAGCCAAGAGACCCAGTACTTC. Its translation is CASSLTVSQETQYF.

The chain employs TRBV6-2 or TRBV6-3 and TRBJ2-3, with 13 bases matching TRBD2. Per the germline V gene, CDR1 is MNHEY and CDR2 is SVGEGT. The CDR3 has 20 residues. V dropped 5 bases and J dropped 2; count of bases not matched to a gene: 16. CDR3 nucleotide sequence: TGTGCCAGCAGTACGGGGGGACTAGCGGGATTCCTCAGTACCACAGATACGCAGTATTTT. It is translated as CASSTGGLAGFLSTTDTQYF.

This chain joins TRBV6-2 or TRBV6-3 and TRBJ2-7; 9 nucleotides line up with TRBD2. This CDR3 comprises 15 residues. V was clipped by 7 bases and J by 4 bases; unmatched bases: 11. Germline V gene sequence: CDR1 MNHEY, CDR2 SVGEGT. DNA of the CDR3: TGTGCCAGCATCCAGGGGGGACTAGCTGCGTACGAGCAGTACTTC. It specifies CASIQGGLAAYEQYF.

This chain connects TRBV5-4 to TRBJ2-1; TRBD1 is a possible D gene (6 bases). V lost 0 bases, J lost 8 bases, and 12 bases lay in between. Germline loops: CDR1 SGHNT, CDR2 YYREEE (reference sequence). The CDR3 contains 14 residues. In DNA, the CDR3 is TGTGCCAGCAGCTTGGGTCTCGAGGGGGATGAGCAGTTCTTC. As protein: CASSLGLEGDEQFF.

This clonotype was recorded many times. The V gene is TRBV20-1, the J gene TRBJ2-3; D is perhaps TRBD1 or TRBD2 (5 bases each). This CDR3 spans 12 amino acids. Trimming shortened V by 0 bases and J by 8 bases, and 9 bases separated the two germline ends. Germline V gene lookup returns CDR1 DFQATT and CDR2 SNEGSKA (reference sequence). The CDR3 loop reads CSARDPRGTQYF. In DNA, the CDR3 is TGCAGTGCTAGAGATCCGAGGGGTACGCAGTATTTT.

In its sample, this clonotype was seen many times. The rearrangement links TRBV5-1 to TRBJ2-1; D gene uncertain. Deletions cut 0 bases from V and 0 bases from J, with 10 bases between. Germline V lookup: CDR1 SGHRS, CDR2 YFSETQ. The CDR3 is 16 amino acids. The CDR3 region has the DNA TGCGCCAGCAGCTTGGTTCTGGTGAGCTCCTACAATGAGCAGTTCTTC. It encodes CASSLVLVSSYNEQFF.

The chain recombines TRBV7-2 with TRBJ1-2; D unresolved. Germline CDR1 and CDR2: SGHTA and FQGNSA. Trimming cost V 9 bases and J 4 bases, with 18 bases left between them. The CDR3 is 14 amino acids. In DNA form, the CDR3 reads TGTGCCAGTATTAAAAGGGCGGCAAGCTATGGCTACACCTTC. It specifies CASIKRAASYGYTF.

This clonotype was seen more than once but under ten times. This chain joins TRBV25-1 and TRBJ2-7, with 8 bases fitting TRBD2. This CDR3 has 19 residues. The germline V gene encodes CDR1 MGHDK and CDR2 SYGVNS. Trimming took 1 base from V and 3 from J; bases not matched to a gene: 17. The CDR3 nucleotides read TGTGCCAGCAGTGAATGGTCGTGGAGTAGCGGGAAACTCTTCTACGAGCAGTACTTC. This translates into CASSEWSWSSGKLFYEQYF.

This clonotype was observed a handful of times. The V call is TRBV15, the J call TRBJ2-1, with TRBD1 matching 11 bases. This CDR3 has 19 amino acids. CDR1 and CDR2 (germline): LNHNV, YYDKDF (reference sequence). V shed 0 bases, J shed 5 bases, and the junction held 12 bases outside the gene matches. The CDR3 region is CATSRDLPAGTGGNNEQFF. Written as DNA, the CDR3 is TGTGCCACCAGCAGAGATTTGCCAGCCGGGACAGGGGGGAACAATGAGCAGTTCTTC.